Listed here are 21 T cell receptor beta chains from one sample, sequenced in a study of T cell responses to AZD1222 COVID-19 vaccine (dated by TCRdb to the early 2020s). The library came from the immunoSEQ multiplex PCR assay. In its TCRdb copy, this immuneACCESS table keeps in-frame sequences only and misses some clones. Where compared with another copy, unresolved V genes explain less than half of these, and the others have no known cause. Here the sample has approximately 100,000 clones; about 89% occur a single time. The ten top clones hold over 15% of the sample. Per the publication, the time point label means: baseline before first vaccination. The starting material was peripheral blood, obtained on day 0 of AZD1222 vaccination. Receptors were obtained from an adult in good health.

This chain links TRBV4-2 with TRBJ2-1; 7 bases fit TRBD2. This CDR3 region has 17 residues. The germline CDR1 and CDR2 sequences are LGHNA and YNFKEQ. Trimming at V came to 4 bases and at J to 2 bases, leaving 11 bases not matched to a gene. The CDR3 DNA sequence: TGTGCCAGCAGCCCCGGGGCTAGCGGATTAGCCTACAATGAGCAGTTCTTC. Translated: CASSPGASGLAYNEQFF.

V is TRBV27 and J is TRBJ1-3, with no clear D. The V and J ends lost 6 bases and 0 bases respectively, with 12 bases between them. The CDR3 sequence is 15 residues long. Germline values: CDR1 MNHEY, CDR2 SMNVEV (reference sequence). The CDR3 is CASSRLGLSGNTIYF. In DNA, the CDR3 is TGTGCCAGCAGCCGCCTTGGTCTCTCTGGAAACACCATATATTTT.

This clone was seen just once. As DNA, the CDR3 is TGTGCCAGCAGTCTCAACTACGAGCAGTACTTC. This codes for CASSLNYEQYF. The chain combines TRBV6-6 with TRBJ2-7; no clear D. The CDR3 runs 11 residues. Looked up from germline, CDR1 is MNHNY and CDR2 is SVGAGI (reference sequence). Trimming took off 5 bases at V and 3 bases at J, with 5 bases between the two ends.

The CDR3 DNA reads as TGTGCCAGCAGACCGGGACTATCCCGCACCTACAATGAGCAGTTCTTC. Amino acids: CASRPGLSRTYNEQFF. The V call is TRBV27, the J call TRBJ2-1, with 7 bases fitting TRBD2. V was pared by 6 bases and J by 2 bases, with 10 bases of the junction left unmatched. Per the germline V gene, CDR1 is MNHEY and CDR2 is SMNVEV (reference sequence). The CDR3 extends over 16 amino acids.

This clone was counted a single time. This may be a read error: a much more frequent sequence differs by one nucleotide. V and J are TRBV2 and TRBJ2-1; 8 positions match TRBD2. With V trimmed by 3 bases and J by 0 bases, 1 base remained unmatched. The CDR3 length is 15 residues. Germline CDR1 is SNHLY and CDR2 is FYNNEI. The CDR3 here is CASSDLAGSYNEQFF. The CDR3 coding sequence is TGTGCCAGCAGTGATCTAGCGGGCTCCTACAATGAGCAGTTCTTC.

This clone was recorded once. This chain joins TRBV28 and TRBJ1-2, with 7 bases lining up with TRBD1. The trim removed 3 bases at V and 4 bases at J, leaving 8 bases unmatched. In germline, CDR1 is MDHEN, CDR2 SYDVKM. This CDR3 has 15 residues. CDR3 coding DNA: TGTGCCAGCAGTTTCCCCGACAGGGCGGGCTATGGCTACACCTTC. Translated, it gives CASSFPDRAGYGYTF.

This chain uses TRBV18 with TRBJ2-3; 11 bases match TRBD2. CDR1 KGHSH and CDR2 LQKENI come from the germline V gene. The CDR3 runs 17 residues. After removal of 2 bases from V and 4 bases from J, the junction contained 8 bases not matched to a gene. The CDR3 nucleotides read TGTGCCAGCTCACCAAATAGACTAGCGGGAAGGGCAGATACGCAGTATTTT. As protein: CASSPNRLAGRADTQYF. The entire variable domain, with the rest obtained from reference TRBV18 and TRBJ2-3, is as follows: NAGVMQNPRHLVRRRGQEARLRCSPMKGHSHVYWYRQLPEEGLKFMVYLQKENIIDESGMPKERFSAEFPKEGPSILRIQQVVRGDSAAYFCASSPNRLAGRADTQYFGPGTRLTVL.

The chain carries TRBV10-2 and TRBJ1-3, with D possibly TRBD1 on 6 matching bases. The CDR3 length is 15 residues. V dropped 5 bases and J dropped 2 bases, with 13 bases sitting between them. Germline V gene sequence: CDR1 WSHSY, CDR2 SAAADI. Here the CDR3 DNA reads TGCGCCAGCAGTTTACAGGGTCCCCCTGGAAACACCATATATTTT. It yields the protein CASSLQGPPGNTIYF.

V usage is TRBV20-1 and J usage is TRBJ2-4; no definite D call. CDR1 and CDR2 (germline): DFQATT, SNEGSKA (reference sequence). This CDR3 has 15 residues. V was clipped by 3 bases and J by 3 bases, with 15 bases between them. CDR3 in DNA: TGCAGTGCTAGTTTCCCGGATTATTTCAAAAACATTCAGTACTTC. Protein product: CSASFPDYFKNIQYF.

The J gene is TRBJ1-6, the V gene TRBV28, with D possibly being TRBD1 (6 bases). This CDR3 has 14 amino acids. Germline V lookup: CDR1 MDHEN, CDR2 SYDVKM. V lost 8 bases and J 5 bases, leaving 13 bases between the germline ends. CDR3 sequence: CASCRTDDNSPLHF. CDR3 coding DNA: TGTGCCAGCTGCCGGACAGACGATAATTCACCCCTCCACTTT.

The J gene is TRBJ1-5, the V gene TRBV24-1; TRBD1 is a possible D gene (5 bases). The CDR3 extends over 13 amino acids. V was pared by 9 bases and J by 7 bases, with 15 bases between. From germline, CDR1 is KGHDR and CDR2 SFDVKD. CDR3 nucleotide sequence: TGTGCCACCTCTCAGGGTTGGGGACAGCCCCAGCATTTT. It is translated as CATSQGWGQPQHF.

The chain recombines TRBV14 with TRBJ1-2, with D perhaps TRBD1 (5 bases). V was cut by 3 bases and J by 7 bases, with 12 bases left in between. Germline assignment: CDR1 SGHDN and CDR2 FVKESK. The CDR3 length is 13 residues. The CDR3: CASSQDNKGGYTF. The DNA for the CDR3 is TGTGCCAGCAGCCAGGACAATAAAGGTGGCTACACCTTC.

The V call is TRBV5-1, the J call TRBJ2-2; D may be TRBD1 or TRBD2 (5 bases each). CDR1 and CDR2 from the germline V gene are SGHRS and YFSETQ. This CDR3 region has 16 residues. Deletions cut 0 bases from V and 5 bases from J, with 14 bases between. CDR3 protein: CASSLEEGRVTGELFF. Here the CDR3 DNA reads TGCGCCAGCAGCTTGGAAGAGGGCAGGGTAACCGGGGAGCTGTTTTTT. The whole variable domain, remainder taken from reference TRBV5-1 and TRBJ2-2, is KAGVTQTPRYLIKTRGQQVTLSCSPISGHRSVSWYQQTPGQGLQFLFEYFSETQRNKGNFPGRFSGRQFSNSRSEMNVSTLELGDSALYLCASSLEEGRVTGELFFGEGSRLTVL.

This clone was picked up a small number of times. V is TRBV18 and J is TRBJ1-1; TRBD1 matches 8 bases. V trimming: 4 bases; J trimming: 5 bases; junction bases outside the gene matches: 3. This CDR3 spans 13 amino acids. Germline loops: CDR1 KGHSH, CDR2 LQKENI. In DNA, the CDR3 is TGTGCCAGCTCACGGCAGGGGGCAACTGAAGCTTTCTTT. The encoded protein is CASSRQGATEAFF.

This clone is a singleton in its sample. V gene TRBV3-1 (or the pseudogene TRBV3-2) combines with J gene TRBJ2-7; 7 bases fit TRBD2. Germline-derived CDR1 and CDR2 are LGHDT and YNNKEL (reference sequence). V shed 8 bases and J 0 bases; nucleotides not matched to a gene: 7. The CDR3 loop spans 14 amino acids. Here the CDR3 reads CASGRAGTSYEQYF. The CDR3 DNA follows: TGTGCCAGCGGAAGAGCGGGGACCTCCTACGAGCAGTACTTC.

The chain carries TRBV5-6 and TRBJ2-4, with 7 bases fitting TRBD2. The V segment lost 4 bases and the J segment 2 bases; nucleotides outside the gene matches: 3. The CDR3 has 14 residues. CDR1 is SGHDT, CDR2 YYEEEE, per germline. DNA of the CDR3: TGTGCCAGCAGCCTGGGGGGGACCAAAAACATTCAGTACTTC. This sequence encodes CASSLGGTKNIQYF.

The chain's CDR3 is CASSLDGQGPETQYF. The CDR3 DNA is TGTGCCAGCAGCTTGGACGGACAGGGCCCTGAGACCCAGTACTTC. V gene TRBV11-2 combines with J gene TRBJ2-5; 8 bases align to TRBD1. Trimming took 3 bases from V and 5 from J; bases not matched to a gene: 8. This CDR3 is built from 15 residues. In germline, CDR1 is SGHAT, CDR2 FQNNGV.

This CDR3 reads CASSVQGAEKLFF. The CDR3 DNA sequence: TGTGCCAGCAGCGTACAGGGGGCTGAAAAACTGTTTTTT. The chain couples TRBV5-4 to TRBJ1-4, with 9 bases lining up with TRBD1. V dropped 4 bases and J dropped 7; count of bases not matched to a gene: 2. CDR1 is SGHNT, CDR2 YYREEE, per germline (reference sequence). The CDR3 spans 13 residues.

V and J are TRBV23-1 and TRBJ1-2, with TRBD1 identical over 7 bases. TRBV23-1 falls under the ORF class, with uncertain function. After removal of 4 bases from V and 4 bases from J, the junction contained 6 bases not matched to a gene. The CDR3 has 14 residues. CDR3 DNA: TGCGCCAGCAGTCGAGGGGGCCCTTTCTATGGCTACACCTTC. This sequence encodes CASSRGGPFYGYTF.

This clone was seen only a few times. This chain links TRBV11-3 with TRBJ2-5; no definite D call. Germline V lookup: CDR1 SGHNT, CDR2 YENEEA. CDR3 length equals 13 residues. Trimming pared 6 bases from V and 2 bases from J, leaving 10 bases between. The CDR3 DNA follows: TGTGCCAGCAGAAAGGGCCGACAAGAGACCCAGTACTTC. This gives the protein CASRKGRQETQYF.

This clone was seen only once. The chain uses TRBV5-1 and TRBJ2-1, with TRBD2 identical over 10 bases. Germline V gene sequence: CDR1 SGHRS, CDR2 YFSETQ. This CDR3 has 16 amino acids. Trimming took 2 bases from V and 1 from J; bases not matched to a gene: 3. The CDR3, as DNA: TGCGCCAGCAGCTTTCTAGCGGGAGTTTCCTACAATGAGCAGTTCTTC. Its translation: CASSFLAGVSYNEQFF.